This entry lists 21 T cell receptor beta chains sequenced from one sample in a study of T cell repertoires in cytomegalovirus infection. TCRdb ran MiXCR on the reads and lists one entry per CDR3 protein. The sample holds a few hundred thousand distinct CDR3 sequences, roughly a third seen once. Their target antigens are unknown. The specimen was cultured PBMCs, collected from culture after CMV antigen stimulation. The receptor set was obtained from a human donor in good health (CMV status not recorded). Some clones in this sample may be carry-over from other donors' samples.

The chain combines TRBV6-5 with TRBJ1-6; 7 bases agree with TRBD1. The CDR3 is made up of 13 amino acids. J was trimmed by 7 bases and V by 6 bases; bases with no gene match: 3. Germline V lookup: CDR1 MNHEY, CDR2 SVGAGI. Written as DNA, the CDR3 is TGTGCCAGCAGACGACAGGGAAATTCACCCCTCCACTTT. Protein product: CASRRQGNSPLHF.

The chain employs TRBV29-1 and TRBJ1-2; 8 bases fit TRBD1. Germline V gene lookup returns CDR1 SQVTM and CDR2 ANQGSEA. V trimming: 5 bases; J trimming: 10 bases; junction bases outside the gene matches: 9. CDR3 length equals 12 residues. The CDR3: CSVQGQEDDYTF. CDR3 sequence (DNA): TGCAGCGTTCAGGGACAGGAGGACGACTACACCTTC.

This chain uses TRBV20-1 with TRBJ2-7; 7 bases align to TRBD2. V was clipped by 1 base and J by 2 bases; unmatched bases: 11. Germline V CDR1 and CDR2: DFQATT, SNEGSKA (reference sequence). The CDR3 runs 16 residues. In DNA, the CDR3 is TGCAGTGCTAGAGCCTATCTAGCGGACCTCCCCTACGAGCAGTACTTC. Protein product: CSARAYLADLPYEQYF.

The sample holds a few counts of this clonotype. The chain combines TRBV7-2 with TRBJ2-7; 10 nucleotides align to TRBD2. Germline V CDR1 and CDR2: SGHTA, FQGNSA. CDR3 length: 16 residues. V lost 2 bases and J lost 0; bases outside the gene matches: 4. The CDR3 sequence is CASSLSSGRVSYEQYV. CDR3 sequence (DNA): TGTGCCAGCAGCTTATCTAGCGGGAGAGTCTCCTACGAGCAGTACGTC.

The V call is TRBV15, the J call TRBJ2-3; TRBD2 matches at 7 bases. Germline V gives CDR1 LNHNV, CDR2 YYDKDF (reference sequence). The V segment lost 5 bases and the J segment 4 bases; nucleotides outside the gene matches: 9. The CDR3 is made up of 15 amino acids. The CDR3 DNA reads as TGTGCCACCAGCCGTACCCTAGCGGAGGCAGATACGCAGTATTTT. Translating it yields CATSRTLAEADTQYF.

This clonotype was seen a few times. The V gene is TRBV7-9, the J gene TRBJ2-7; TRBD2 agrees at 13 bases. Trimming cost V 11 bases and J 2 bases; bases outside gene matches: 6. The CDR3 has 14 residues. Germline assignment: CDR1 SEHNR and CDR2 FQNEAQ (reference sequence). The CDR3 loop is CAGTGTSGTYEQYF. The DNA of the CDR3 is TGTGCCGGGACCGGGACTAGCGGGACCTACGAGCAGTACTTC. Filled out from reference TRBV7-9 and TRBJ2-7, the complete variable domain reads DTGVSQNPRHKITKRGQNVTFRCDPISEHNRLYWYRQTLGQGPEFLTYFQNEAQLEKSRLLSDRFSAERPKGSFSTLEIQRTEQGDSAMYLCAGTGTSGTYEQYFGPGTRLTVT.

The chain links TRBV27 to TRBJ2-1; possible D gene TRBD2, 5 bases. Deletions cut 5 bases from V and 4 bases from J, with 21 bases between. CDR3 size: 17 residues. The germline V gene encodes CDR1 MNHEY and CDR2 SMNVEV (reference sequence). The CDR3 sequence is CASSPLFKLAVYNEQFF. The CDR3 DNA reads TGTGCCAGCAGTCCTCTGTTTAAGCTAGCTGTGTACAATGAGCAGTTCTTC.

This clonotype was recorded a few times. The CDR3: CASSPRTGSDTQYF. Written as DNA, the CDR3 is TGTGCCAGCAGCCCGCGGACAGGCTCAGATACGCAGTATTTT. The genes are TRBV7-9 and TRBJ2-3; 7 bases line up with TRBD1. V gave up 5 bases and J gave up 4 bases; unmatched junction bases: 6. CDR3 size: 14 residues. In germline, CDR1 is SEHNR, CDR2 FQNEAQ (reference sequence).

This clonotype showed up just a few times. For the CDR3, the DNA is TGTGCCAGTAGGGATTTGGGCGGACGAGATACGCAGTATTTT. The encoded protein is CASRDLGGRDTQYF. The chain uses TRBV19 and TRBJ2-3; D is unresolved. The germline V gene has CDR1 LNHDA and CDR2 SQIVND (reference sequence). Deletions cut 6 bases from V and 5 bases from J, with 15 bases between. This CDR3 is built from 14 residues.

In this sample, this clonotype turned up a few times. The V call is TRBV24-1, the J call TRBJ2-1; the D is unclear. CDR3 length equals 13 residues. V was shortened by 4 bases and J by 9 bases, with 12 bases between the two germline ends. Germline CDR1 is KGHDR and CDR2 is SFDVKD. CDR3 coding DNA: TGTGCCACCAGTGACCAAAATGTAGGTGAGCAGTTCTTC. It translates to CATSDQNVGEQFF.

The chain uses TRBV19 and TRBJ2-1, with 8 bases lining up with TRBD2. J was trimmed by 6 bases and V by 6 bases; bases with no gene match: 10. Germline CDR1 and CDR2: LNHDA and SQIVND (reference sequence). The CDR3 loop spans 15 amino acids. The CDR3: CASSLLAAPGNEQFF. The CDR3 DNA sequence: TGTGCCAGTAGCTTACTAGCGGCTCCAGGCAATGAGCAGTTCTTC.

In nucleotides, the CDR3 is TGCGCCAGCAGCCAAGTCGGAGGGGGGACTTATGGCTACACCTTC. Translated, it gives CASSQVGGGTYGYTF. The chain combines TRBV4-1 with TRBJ1-2, with D perhaps matching TRBD1 (6 bases). Germline V gene lookup returns CDR1 MGHRA and CDR2 YSYEKL. CDR3 size: 15 residues. The germline V and J ends were trimmed by 1 base and 5 bases, with 14 bases remaining between them.

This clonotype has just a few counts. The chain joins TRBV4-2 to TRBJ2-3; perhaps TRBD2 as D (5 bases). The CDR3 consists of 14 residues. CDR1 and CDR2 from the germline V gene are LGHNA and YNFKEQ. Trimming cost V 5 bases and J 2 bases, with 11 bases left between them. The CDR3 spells CASSGTAVTDTQYF. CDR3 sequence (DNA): TGTGCCAGCAGCGGTACAGCGGTCACAGATACGCAGTATTTT.

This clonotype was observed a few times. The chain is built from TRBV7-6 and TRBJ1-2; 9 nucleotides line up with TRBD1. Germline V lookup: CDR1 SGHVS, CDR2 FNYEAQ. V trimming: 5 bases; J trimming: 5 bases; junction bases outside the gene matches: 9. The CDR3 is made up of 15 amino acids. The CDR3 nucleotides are TGTGCCAGCAGCCCCCGACAGGGGGAGGAGTATGGCTACACCTTC. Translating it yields CASSPRQGEEYGYTF. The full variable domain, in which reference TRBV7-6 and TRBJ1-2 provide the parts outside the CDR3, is GAGVSQSPRYKVTKRGQDVALRCDPISGHVSLYWYRQALGQGPEFLTYFNYEAQQDKSGLPNDRFSAERPEGSISTLTIQRTEQRDSAMYRCASSPRQGEEYGYTFGSGTRLTVV.

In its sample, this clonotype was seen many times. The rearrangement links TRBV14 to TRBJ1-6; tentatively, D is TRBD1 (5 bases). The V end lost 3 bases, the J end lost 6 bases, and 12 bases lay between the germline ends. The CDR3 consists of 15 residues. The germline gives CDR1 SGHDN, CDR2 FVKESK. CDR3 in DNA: TGTGCCAGCAGCCAGAACTTCGGGACTAATTCACCCCTCCACTTT. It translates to CASSQNFGTNSPLHF.

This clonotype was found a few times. CDR3 DNA: TGTGCCAGCAGTTTCGACAGTGGATATCAGCCCCAGCATTTT. It specifies CASSFDSGYQPQHF. This chain uses TRBV6-2 or TRBV6-3 with TRBJ1-5; possible D gene TRBD1, 5 bases. Germline CDR1 and CDR2: MNHEY and SVGEGT. Trimming shortened V by 4 bases and J by 5 bases, and 12 bases separated the two germline ends. The CDR3 runs 14 residues.

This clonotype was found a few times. CDR3 residues: CASSLVPGRWDEQYV. Here the CDR3 DNA reads TGTGCCAGCAGCTTAGTACCAGGTCGGTGGGACGAGCAGTACGTC. The chain has TRBV7-2 and TRBJ2-7; D unclear. The CDR3 has 15 amino acids. Germline V gives CDR1 SGHTA, CDR2 FQGNSA. Between the trimmed V and J ends, which lost 1 base and 5 bases, there was a span of 15 bases.

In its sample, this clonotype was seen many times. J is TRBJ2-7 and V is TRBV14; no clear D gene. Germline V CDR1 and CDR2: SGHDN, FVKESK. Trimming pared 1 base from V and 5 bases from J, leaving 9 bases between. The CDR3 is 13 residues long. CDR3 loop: CASSQGVRDEQYV. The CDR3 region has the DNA TGTGCCAGCAGCCAAGGGGTTAGGGACGAGCAGTACGTC.

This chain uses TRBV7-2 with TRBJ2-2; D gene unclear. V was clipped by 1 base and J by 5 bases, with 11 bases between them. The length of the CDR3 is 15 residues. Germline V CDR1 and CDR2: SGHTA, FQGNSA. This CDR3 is CASSLDELETGELFF. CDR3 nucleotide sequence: TGTGCCAGCAGCTTAGATGAGCTAGAAACCGGGGAGCTGTTTTTT.

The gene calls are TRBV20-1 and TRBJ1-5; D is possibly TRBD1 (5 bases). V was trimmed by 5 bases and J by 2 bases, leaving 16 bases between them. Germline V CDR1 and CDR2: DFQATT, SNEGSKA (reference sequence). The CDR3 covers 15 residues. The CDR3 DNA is TGCAGTGCTGTTAGAGGGGTGGTTGGCAATCAGCCCCAGCATTTT. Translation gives CSAVRGVVGNQPQHF.

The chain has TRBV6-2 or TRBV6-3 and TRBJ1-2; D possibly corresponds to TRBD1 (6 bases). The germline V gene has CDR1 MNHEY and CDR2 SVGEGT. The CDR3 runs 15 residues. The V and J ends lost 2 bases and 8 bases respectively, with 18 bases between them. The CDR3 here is CASSYGAGTLRGYTF. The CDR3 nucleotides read TGTGCCAGCAGTTACGGCGCAGGGACATTGCGCGGCTACACCTTC.